This paragraph reports one TCR beta chain. This table comes from immunoSEQ multiplex PCR, and its TCRdb copy is limited to in-frame clones, with some not included. This sample has 200,000 to 250,000 clones, with 70% to 90% found just once. The Seattle patients, enrolled during active infection, were followed longitudinally. This record belongs to a study of blood T cell repertoires in COVID-19. This CDR3 spans 16 amino acids. The ends were cut back, 0 bases at V and 0 bases at J, with 12 bases in the middle. The germline V gene encodes CDR1 MGHRA and CDR2 YSYEKL. The J gene is TRBJ2-7, the V gene TRBV4-1; D is unclear. Sequencing used peripheral blood. The TCR sequence derives from a man aged 50-60 years with COVID-19, enrolled during active disease. Here the CDR3 DNA reads TGCGCCAGCAGCCAAGAATACTCCTGGGCCTCCTACGAGCAGTACTTC. Its translation: CASSQEYSWASYEQYF.